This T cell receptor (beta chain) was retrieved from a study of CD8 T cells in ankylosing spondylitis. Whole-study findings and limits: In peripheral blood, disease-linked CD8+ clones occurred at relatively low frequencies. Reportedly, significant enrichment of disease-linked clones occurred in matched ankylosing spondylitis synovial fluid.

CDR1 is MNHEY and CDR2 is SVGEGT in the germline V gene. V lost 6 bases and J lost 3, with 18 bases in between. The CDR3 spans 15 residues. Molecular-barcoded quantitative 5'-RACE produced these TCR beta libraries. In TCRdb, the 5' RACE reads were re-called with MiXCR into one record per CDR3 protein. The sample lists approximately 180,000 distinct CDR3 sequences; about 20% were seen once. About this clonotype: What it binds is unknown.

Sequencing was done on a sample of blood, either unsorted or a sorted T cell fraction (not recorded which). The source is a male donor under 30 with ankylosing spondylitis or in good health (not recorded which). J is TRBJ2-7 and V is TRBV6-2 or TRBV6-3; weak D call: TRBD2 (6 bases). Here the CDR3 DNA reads TGTGCCAGCAGCCGAGGACGAGCGGGCCTCTACGAGCAGTACGTC. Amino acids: CASSRGRAGLYEQYV.